This T cell receptor beta chain stems from a study of blood T cell repertoires in COVID-19. Study overall: Acute-phase and convalescent COVID-19 samples originated in the United States, Italy and Spain. T cells, B-cell-depleted T cells, or PBMCs provided the cDNA or gDNA that served as material.

Original methodology: Estimation of nucleated cell counts relied on the amplification of reference gene primers. Clones were sequenced by immunoSEQ multiplex PCR, and TCRdb holds only the in-frame ones, with some missing. V and J calls and clone size are given by that table; D and trimming were obtained from the DNA. This repertoire shows about 52,000 clones, about 82% found once; its top ten account for roughly 24%. Germline CDR1 reads MGHRA; CDR2 reads YSYEKL. Unmatched junction bases numbered 5, after V lost 3 bases and J lost 0 bases. This CDR3 is 15 amino acids long. The rearrangement uses TRBV4-1 and TRBJ2-7; 7 nucleotides agree with TRBD1. This receptor was taken from a woman of 80 years or more with acute or convalescent COVID-19. The sequencing sample was made of peripheral blood. The CDR3 sequence is CASSQDRTVSYEQYF. In DNA, the CDR3 is TGCGCCAGCAGCCAGGACAGGACGGTCTCCTACGAGCAGTACTTC.